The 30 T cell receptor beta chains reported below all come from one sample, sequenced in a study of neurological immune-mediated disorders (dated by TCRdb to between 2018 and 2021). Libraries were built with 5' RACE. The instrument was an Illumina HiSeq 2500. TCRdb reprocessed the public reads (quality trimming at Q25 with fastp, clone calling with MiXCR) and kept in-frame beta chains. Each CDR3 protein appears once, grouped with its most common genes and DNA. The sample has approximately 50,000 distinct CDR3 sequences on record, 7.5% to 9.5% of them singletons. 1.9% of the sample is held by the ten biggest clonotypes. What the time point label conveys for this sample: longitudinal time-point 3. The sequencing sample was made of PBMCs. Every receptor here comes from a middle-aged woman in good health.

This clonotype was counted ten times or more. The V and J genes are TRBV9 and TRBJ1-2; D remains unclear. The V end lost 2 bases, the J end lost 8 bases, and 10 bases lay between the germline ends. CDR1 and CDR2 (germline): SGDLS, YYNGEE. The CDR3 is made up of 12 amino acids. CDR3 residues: CASSVPGYGYTF. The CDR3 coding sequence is TGTGCCAGCAGCGTGCCCGGGTACGGCTACACCTTC. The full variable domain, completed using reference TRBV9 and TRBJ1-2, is DSGVTQTPKHLITATGQRVTLRCSPRSGDLSVYWYQQSLDQGLQFLIQYYNGEERAKGNILERFSAQQFPDLHSELNLSSLELGDSALYFCASSVPGYGYTFGSGTRLTVV.

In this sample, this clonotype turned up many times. The CDR3 sequence: CASSFRGGGNTIYF. As DNA, the CDR3 is TGTGCCAGCAGCTTCCGCGGGGGCGGAAACACCATATATTTT. This sequence joins TRBV7-2 and TRBJ1-3, with a possible D match to TRBD1 (6 bases). Looked up from germline, CDR1 is SGHTA and CDR2 is FQGNSA. There are 14 residues in the CDR3. The ends were cut back, 3 bases at V and 4 bases at J, with 10 bases in the middle.

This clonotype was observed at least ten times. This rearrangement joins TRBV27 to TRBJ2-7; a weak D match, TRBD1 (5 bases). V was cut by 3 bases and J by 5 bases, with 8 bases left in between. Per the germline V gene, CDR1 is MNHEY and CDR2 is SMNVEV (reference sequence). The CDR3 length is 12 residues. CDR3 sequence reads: CASSLKGHEQYF. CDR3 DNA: TGTGCCAGCAGTTTGAAGGGGCACGAGCAGTACTTC.

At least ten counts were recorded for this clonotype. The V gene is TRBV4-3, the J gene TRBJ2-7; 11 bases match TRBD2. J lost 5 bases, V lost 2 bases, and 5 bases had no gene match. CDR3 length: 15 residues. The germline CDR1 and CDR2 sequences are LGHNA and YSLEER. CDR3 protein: CASSQTTSGANEQYF. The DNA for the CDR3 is TGCGCCAGCAGCCAAACGACTAGCGGGGCCAACGAGCAGTACTTC.

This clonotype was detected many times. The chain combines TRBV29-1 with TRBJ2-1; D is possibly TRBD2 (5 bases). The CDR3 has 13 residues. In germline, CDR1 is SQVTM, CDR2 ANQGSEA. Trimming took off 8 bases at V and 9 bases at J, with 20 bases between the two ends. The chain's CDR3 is CSLPGSSGGEQFF. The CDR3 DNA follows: TGCAGCCTTCCAGGCTCCAGCGGCGGTGAGCAGTTCTTC.

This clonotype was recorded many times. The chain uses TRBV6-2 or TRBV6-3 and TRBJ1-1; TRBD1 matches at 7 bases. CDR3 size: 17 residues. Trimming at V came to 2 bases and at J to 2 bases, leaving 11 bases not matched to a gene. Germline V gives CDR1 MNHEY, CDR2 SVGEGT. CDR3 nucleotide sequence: TGTGCCAGCAGTTACCCCACAGGGGCCGCTCTTAACACTGAAGCTTTCTTT. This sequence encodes CASSYPTGAALNTEAFF.

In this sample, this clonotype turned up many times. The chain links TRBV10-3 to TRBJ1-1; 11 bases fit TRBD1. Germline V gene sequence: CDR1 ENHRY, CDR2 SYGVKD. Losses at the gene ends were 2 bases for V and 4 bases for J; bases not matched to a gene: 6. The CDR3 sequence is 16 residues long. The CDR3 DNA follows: TGTGCCATCAGTGAGCGATTCGGGACAGGGGGCACTGAAGCTTTCTTT. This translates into CAISERFGTGGTEAFF.

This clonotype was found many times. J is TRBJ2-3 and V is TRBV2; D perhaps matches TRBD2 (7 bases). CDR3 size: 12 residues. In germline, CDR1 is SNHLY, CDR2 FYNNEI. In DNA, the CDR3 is TGTGCGGGGGGGCTCAGCACAGATACGCAGTATTTT. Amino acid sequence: CAGGLSTDTQYF.

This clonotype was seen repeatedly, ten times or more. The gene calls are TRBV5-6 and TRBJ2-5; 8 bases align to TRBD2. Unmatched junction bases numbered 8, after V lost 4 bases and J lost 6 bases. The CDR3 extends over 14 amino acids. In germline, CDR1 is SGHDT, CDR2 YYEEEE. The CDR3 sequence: CASSAGGGPQTQYF. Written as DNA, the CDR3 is TGTGCCAGCAGCGCGGGCGGGGGGCCGCAGACCCAGTACTTC.

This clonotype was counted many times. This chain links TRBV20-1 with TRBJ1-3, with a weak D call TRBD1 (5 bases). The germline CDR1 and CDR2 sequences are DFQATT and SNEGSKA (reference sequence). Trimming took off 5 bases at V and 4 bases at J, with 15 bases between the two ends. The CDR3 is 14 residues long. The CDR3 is CSAGDRGYGNTIYF. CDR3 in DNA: TGCAGTGCTGGGGACCGCGGCTACGGAAACACCATATATTTT.

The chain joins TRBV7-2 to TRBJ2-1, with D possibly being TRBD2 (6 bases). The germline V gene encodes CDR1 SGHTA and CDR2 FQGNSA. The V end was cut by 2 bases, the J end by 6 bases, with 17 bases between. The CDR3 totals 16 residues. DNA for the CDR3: TGTGCCAGCAGCTTAAGGTTGGAACTAGCCGGCAATGAGCAGTTCTTC. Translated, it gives CASSLRLELAGNEQFF.

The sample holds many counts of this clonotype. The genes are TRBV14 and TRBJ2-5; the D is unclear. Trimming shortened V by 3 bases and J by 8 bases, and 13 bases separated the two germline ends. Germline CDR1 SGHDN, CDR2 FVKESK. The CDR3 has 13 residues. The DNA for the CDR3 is TGTGCCAGCAGCCAGGACCATCGAGGAACCCAGTACTTC. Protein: CASSQDHRGTQYF.

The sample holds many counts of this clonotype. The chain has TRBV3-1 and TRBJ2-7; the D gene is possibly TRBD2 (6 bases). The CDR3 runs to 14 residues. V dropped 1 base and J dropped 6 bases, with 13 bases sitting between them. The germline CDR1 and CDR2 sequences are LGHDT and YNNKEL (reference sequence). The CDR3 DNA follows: TGTGCCAGCAGCCAAGGCGGACGGGACTTCGAGCAGTACTTC. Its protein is CASSQGGRDFEQYF.

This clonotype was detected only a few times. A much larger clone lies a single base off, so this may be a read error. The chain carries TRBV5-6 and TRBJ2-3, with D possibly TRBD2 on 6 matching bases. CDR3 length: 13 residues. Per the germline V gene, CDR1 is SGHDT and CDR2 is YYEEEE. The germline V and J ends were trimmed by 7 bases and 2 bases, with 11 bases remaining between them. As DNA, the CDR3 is TGTGCCAGCCGGGAGTCGAACACAGATACGCAGTATTTT. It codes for CASRESNTDTQYF. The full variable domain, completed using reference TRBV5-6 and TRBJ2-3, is DAGVTQSPTHLIKTRGQQVTLRCSPKSGHDTVSWYQQALGQGPQFIFQYYEEEERQRGNFPDRFSGHQFPNYSSELNVNALLLGDSALYLCASRESNTDTQYFGPGTRLTVL.

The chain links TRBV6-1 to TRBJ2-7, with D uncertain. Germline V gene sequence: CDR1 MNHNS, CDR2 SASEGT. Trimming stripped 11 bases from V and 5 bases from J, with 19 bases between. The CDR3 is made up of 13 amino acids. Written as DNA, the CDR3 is TGTGCCCTAACTGGAATAGGGCTCCACGAGCAGTACTTC. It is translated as CALTGIGLHEQYF.

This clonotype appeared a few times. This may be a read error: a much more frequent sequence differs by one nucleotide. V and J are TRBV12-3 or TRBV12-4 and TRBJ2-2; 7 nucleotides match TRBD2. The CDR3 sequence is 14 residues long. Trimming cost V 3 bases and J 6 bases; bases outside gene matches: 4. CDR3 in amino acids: CASSFRGEAGELFF. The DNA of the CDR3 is TGTGCCAGCAGTTTCCGGGGGGAGGCCGGGGAGCTGTTTTTT.

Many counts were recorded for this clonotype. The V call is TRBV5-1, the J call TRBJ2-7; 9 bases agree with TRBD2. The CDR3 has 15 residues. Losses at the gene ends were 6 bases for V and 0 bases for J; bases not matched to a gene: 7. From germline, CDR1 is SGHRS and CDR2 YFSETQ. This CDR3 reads CASKQLSGSSYEQYF. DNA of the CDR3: TGCGCCAGCAAACAACTTAGCGGGAGCTCCTACGAGCAGTACTTC.

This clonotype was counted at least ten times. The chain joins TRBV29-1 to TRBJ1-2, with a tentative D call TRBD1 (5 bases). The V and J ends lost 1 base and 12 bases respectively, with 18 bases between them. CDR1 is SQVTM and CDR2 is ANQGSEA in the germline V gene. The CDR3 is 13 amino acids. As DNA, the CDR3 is TGCAGCGTTGAAGCGGCGAACAGGAGGATCCACACCTTC. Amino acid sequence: CSVEAANRRIHTF. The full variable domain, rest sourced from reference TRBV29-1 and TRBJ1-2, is SAVISQKPSRDICQRGTSLTIQCQVDSQVTMMFWYRQQPGQSLTLIATANQGSEATYESGFVIDKFPISRPNLTFSTLTVSNMSPEDSSIYLCSVEAANRRIHTFGSGTRLTVV.

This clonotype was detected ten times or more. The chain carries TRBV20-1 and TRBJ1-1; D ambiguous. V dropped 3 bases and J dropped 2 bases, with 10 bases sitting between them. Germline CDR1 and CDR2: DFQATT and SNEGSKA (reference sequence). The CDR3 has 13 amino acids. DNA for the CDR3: TGCAGTGCTAGTAACTTAATTAACACTGAAGCTTTCTTT. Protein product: CSASNLINTEAFF.

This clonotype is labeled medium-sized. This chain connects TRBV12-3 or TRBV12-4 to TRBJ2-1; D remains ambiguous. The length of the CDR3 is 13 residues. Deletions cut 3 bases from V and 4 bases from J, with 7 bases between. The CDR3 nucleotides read TGTGCCAGCAGTTTTTGGGCATACAATGAGCAGTTCTTC. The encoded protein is CASSFWAYNEQFF.

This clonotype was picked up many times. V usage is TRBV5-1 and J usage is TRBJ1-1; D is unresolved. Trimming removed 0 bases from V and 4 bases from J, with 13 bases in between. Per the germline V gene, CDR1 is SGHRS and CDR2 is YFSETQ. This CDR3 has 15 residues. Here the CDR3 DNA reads TGCGCCAGCAGCTTGGTAGTTGGTGAGTTCACTGAAGCTTTCTTT. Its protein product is CASSLVVGEFTEAFF. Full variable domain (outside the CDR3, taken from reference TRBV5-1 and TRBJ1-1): KAGVTQTPRYLIKTRGQQVTLSCSPISGHRSVSWYQQTPGQGLQFLFEYFSETQRNKGNFPGRFSGRQFSNSRSEMNVSTLELGDSALYLCASSLVVGEFTEAFFGQGTRLTVV.

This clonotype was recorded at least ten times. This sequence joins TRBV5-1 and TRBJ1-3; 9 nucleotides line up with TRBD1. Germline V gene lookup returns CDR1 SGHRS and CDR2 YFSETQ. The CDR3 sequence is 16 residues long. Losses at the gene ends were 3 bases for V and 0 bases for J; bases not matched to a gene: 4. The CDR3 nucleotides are TGCGCCAGCAGCTCCGGGACAGGGCACTCTGGAAACACCATATATTTT. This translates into CASSSGTGHSGNTIYF.

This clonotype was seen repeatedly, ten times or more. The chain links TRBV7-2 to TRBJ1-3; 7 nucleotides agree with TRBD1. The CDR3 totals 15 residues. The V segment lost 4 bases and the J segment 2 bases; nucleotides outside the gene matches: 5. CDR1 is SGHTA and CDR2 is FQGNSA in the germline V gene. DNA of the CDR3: TGTGCCAGCAGCTCAAACCAGGGGGCTGGAAACACCATATATTTT. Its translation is CASSSNQGAGNTIYF.

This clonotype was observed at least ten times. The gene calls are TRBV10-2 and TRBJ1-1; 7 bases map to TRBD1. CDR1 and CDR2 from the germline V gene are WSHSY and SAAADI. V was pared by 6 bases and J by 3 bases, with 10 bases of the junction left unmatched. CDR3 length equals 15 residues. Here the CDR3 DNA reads TGCGCCAGCAGCTTAACAGGGGCGGAGGACACTGAAGCTTTCTTT. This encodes CASSLTGAEDTEAFF.

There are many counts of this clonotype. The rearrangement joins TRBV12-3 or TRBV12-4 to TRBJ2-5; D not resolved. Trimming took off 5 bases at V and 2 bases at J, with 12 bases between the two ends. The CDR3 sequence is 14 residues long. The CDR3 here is CASSPQPSQETQYF. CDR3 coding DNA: TGTGCCAGCAGTCCACAACCGTCGCAAGAGACCCAGTACTTC.

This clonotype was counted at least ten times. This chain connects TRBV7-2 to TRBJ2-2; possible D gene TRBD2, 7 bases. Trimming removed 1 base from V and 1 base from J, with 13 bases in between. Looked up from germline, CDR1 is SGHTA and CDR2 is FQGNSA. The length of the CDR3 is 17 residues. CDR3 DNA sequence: TGTGCCAGCAGCTTAGTAGGGGGGGGCAGGAACACCGGGGAGCTGTTTTTT. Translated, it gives CASSLVGGGRNTGELFF. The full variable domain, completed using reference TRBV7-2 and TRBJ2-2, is GAGVSQSPSNKVTEKGKDVELRCDPISGHTALYWYRQSLGQGLEFLIYFQGNSAPDKSGLPSDRFSAERTGGSVSTLTIQRTQQEDSAVYLCASSLVGGGRNTGELFFGEGSRLTVL.

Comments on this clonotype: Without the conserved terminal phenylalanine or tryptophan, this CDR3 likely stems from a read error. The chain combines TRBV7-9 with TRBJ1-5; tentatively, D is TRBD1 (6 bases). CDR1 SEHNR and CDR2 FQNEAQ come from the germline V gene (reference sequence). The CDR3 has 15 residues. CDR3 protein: CASSSGQFSNRPQHS. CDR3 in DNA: TGTGCCAGCAGCTCCGGACAGTTTAGCAATCGGCCCCAGCATTCT.

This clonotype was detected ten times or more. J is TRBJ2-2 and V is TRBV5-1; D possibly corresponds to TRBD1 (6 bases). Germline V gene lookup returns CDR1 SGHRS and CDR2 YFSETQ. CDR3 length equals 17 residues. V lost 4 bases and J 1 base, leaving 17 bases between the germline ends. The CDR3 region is CASSHPAGAGNTGELFF. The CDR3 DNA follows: TGCGCCAGCAGCCACCCGGCAGGGGCGGGGAACACCGGGGAGCTGTTTTTT.

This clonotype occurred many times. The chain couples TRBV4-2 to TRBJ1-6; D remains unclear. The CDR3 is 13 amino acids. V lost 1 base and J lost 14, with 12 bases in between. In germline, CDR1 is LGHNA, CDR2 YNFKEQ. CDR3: CASSQARANTLHF. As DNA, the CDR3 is TGTGCCAGCAGCCAAGCGCGGGCCAACACCCTCCACTTT.

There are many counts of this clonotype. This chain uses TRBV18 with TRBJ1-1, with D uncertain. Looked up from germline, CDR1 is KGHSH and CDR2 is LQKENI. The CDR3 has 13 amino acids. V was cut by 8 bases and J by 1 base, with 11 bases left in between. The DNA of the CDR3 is TGTGCCAGCCTGACGGACGAGAACACTGAAGCTTTCTTT. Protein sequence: CASLTDENTEAFF.